This T cell receptor beta chain was obtained from a study of T cell responses to AZD1222 COVID-19 vaccine. Study-wide results and caveats: Close to half of all spike-specific TCRs reportedly target regions of the variants that are unmutated.

Here immunoSEQ multiplex PCR was the method, and the copy in TCRdb shows in-frame clones only, minus some. This table has over 150,000 clones, about 91% appearing once. For this clone: No antigen is known for it.

J gave up 3 bases and V 2 bases, and 4 bases lay outside the gene matches. This CDR3 region has 16 residues. Germline-derived CDR1 and CDR2 are SGHTA and FQGNSA. The chain joins TRBV7-2 to TRBJ1-6; TRBD1 aligns across 7 bases. The TCR was taken from an adult who received the AZD1222 COVID-19 vaccine. Source: peripheral blood, taken 28 days after the second AZD1222 dose. The CDR3 sequence is CASSLRGRGYNSPLHF. The CDR3 nucleotides read TGTGCCAGCAGCTTAAGGGGGCGGGGCTATAATTCACCCCTCCACTTT.